Listed below are T cell receptor beta chains from one sample, sequenced in a study of cytomegalovirus exposure and HLA in healthy donors. Here immunoSEQ multiplex PCR was the method, and the copy in TCRdb shows in-frame clones only, minus some. Of 100,000 or so clones detected, over 75% appear once; the ten largest clones hold 6% to 8%. Specimen: PBMCs. The receptors derive from a man between 25 and 39 years old in good health and CMV-seropositive. CDR3s include the opening cysteine and the closing phenylalanine or tryptophan. The D gene is left open where the match is weak. The size field is filled for only some rows; it gives once, few, many or a size class.

d_gene: TRBD1
abundance: -
j_gene: TRBJ1-1
v_gene: TRBV19
CDR3aa: CASSTGGYTEAFF
CDR3nt: TGTGCCAGTAGTACAGGGGGTTATACTGAAGCTTTCTTT

d_gene: -
abundance: -
j_gene: TRBJ2-6
v_gene: TRBV11-2
CDR3aa: CASSLDRIWEITPGANVLTF
CDR3nt: TGTGCCAGCAGCTTAGACAGGATATGGGAGATAACGCCTGGGGCCAACGTCCTGACTTTC

d_gene: TRBD1
abundance: -
j_gene: TRBJ1-1
v_gene: TRBV2
CDR3aa: CASSFFGTGGTEAFF
CDR3nt: TGTGCCAGCAGTTTTTTTGGGACAGGGGGGACTGAAGCTTTCTTT

d_gene: -
abundance: -
j_gene: TRBJ1-1
v_gene: TRBV19
CDR3aa: CASKTRRGRAFF
CDR3nt: TGTGCCAGCAAAACACGGCGGGGTCGGGCTTTCTTT

d_gene: -
abundance: -
j_gene: TRBJ2-1
v_gene: TRBV5-6
CDR3aa: CASSPSDFFTYNEQFF
CDR3nt: TGTGCCAGCAGCCCCTCAGACTTTTTTACCTACAATGAGCAGTTCTTC

d_gene: -
abundance: -
j_gene: TRBJ2-2
v_gene: TRBV11-2
CDR3aa: CASSRRHGTTGELFF
CDR3nt: TGTGCCAGCAGCCGTCGACATGGAACGACCGGGGAGCTGTTTTTT

d_gene: -
abundance: -
j_gene: TRBJ2-3
v_gene: TRBV5-4
CDR3aa: CASSSQGSTDTQYF
CDR3nt: TGTGCCAGCAGTTCTCAGGGCAGCACAGATACGCAGTATTTT

d_gene: TRBD1
abundance: -
j_gene: TRBJ1-1
v_gene: TRBV7-3
CDR3aa: CASSPQGGTEAFF
CDR3nt: TGTGCCAGCAGCCCCCAGGGGGGCACTGAAGCTTTCTTT

d_gene: TRBD1
abundance: few
j_gene: TRBJ1-4
v_gene: TRBV5-1
CDR3aa: CASSRQGVNEKLFF
CDR3nt: TGCGCCAGCAGTCGGCAGGGGGTAAATGAAAAACTGTTTTTT

d_gene: -
abundance: -
j_gene: TRBJ1-4
v_gene: TRBV10-3
CDR3aa: CAISDPGKGPNEKLFF
CDR3nt: TGTGCCATCAGTGACCCCGGGAAGGGCCCTAATGAAAAACTGTTTTTT

d_gene: -
abundance: -
j_gene: TRBJ2-1
v_gene: TRBV5-1
CDR3aa: CASSSLCTGRDEQFF
CDR3nt: TGCGCCAGCAGCTCTTTATGCACAGGGCGGGATGAGCAGTTCTTC

d_gene: TRBD2
abundance: -
j_gene: TRBJ2-2
v_gene: TRBV30
CDR3aa: CAWSRSRTSGGLGTGELFF
CDR3nt: TGTGCCTGGAGCCGTTCTCGGACTAGCGGGGGGCTGGGCACCGGGGAGCTGTTTTTT

d_gene: TRBD1
abundance: once
j_gene: TRBJ2-7
v_gene: TRBV6-1
CDR3aa: CASRQGNSGYEQYF
CDR3nt: TGTGCCAGCAGACAGGGGAATTCAGGTTACGAGCAGTACTTC

d_gene: TRBD1
abundance: -
j_gene: TRBJ1-4
v_gene: TRBV5-1
CDR3aa: CASSLGQGNEKLFF
CDR3nt: TGCGCCAGCAGCTTAGGACAGGGTAATGAAAAACTGTTTTTT

d_gene: TRBD1
abundance: -
j_gene: TRBJ1-4
v_gene: TRBV6-1
CDR3aa: CASRSTGVTNEKLFF
CDR3nt: TGTGCCAGCAGAAGCACAGGGGTGACTAATGAAAAACTGTTTTTT

d_gene: -
abundance: few
j_gene: TRBJ1-4
v_gene: TRBV4-3
CDR3aa: CASSQDRGEKLFF
CDR3nt: TGCGCCAGCAGCCAAGATCGGGGTGAAAAACTGTTTTTT

d_gene: TRBD1
abundance: -
j_gene: TRBJ1-5
v_gene: TRBV4-2
CDR3aa: CASSQEGTDSNQPQHF
CDR3nt: TGTGCCAGCAGCCAGGAAGGGACAGATAGCAATCAGCCCCAGCATTTT

d_gene: TRBD2
abundance: -
j_gene: TRBJ2-3
v_gene: TRBV6-1
CDR3aa: CASSEWRGGLPDTQYF
CDR3nt: TGTGCCAGCAGTGAATGGCGGGGGGGCCTCCCAGATACGCAGTATTTT

d_gene: -
abundance: -
j_gene: TRBJ2-3
v_gene: TRBV7-6
CDR3aa: CASSLWRDTQYF
CDR3nt: TGTGCCAGCAGCTTGTGGAGGGATACGCAGTATTTT

d_gene: TRBD1
abundance: -
j_gene: TRBJ1-2
v_gene: TRBV7-2
CDR3aa: CASSSDRGPYGYTF
CDR3nt: TGTGCCAGCAGCTCGGACAGGGGCCCCTATGGCTACACCTTC